This is a list of T cell receptor beta chains from one sample in a study of TIL therapy for anti-PD-1-resistant metastatic lung cancer. TCRdb's copy holds only in-frame clones and misses some; the assay was immunoSEQ multiplex PCR. The table includes 5,000 to 6,500 clones, about 61% detected once. The sample consisted of tumor tissue, taken at baseline. The receptors derive from a person between 30 and 79 years old with non-small cell lung cancer. Each CDR3 is given with its conserved first and last residue. D genes are given only for firm matches. Only part of the rows carry a size: once, few, many, or a class if the clone is expanded.

v_gene: TRBV25-1; j_gene: TRBJ2-2; d_gene: TRBD1; abundance: -; CDR3nt: TGTGCCAGCAGTGCGGGACAGGACACCGGGGAGCTGTTTTTT; CDR3aa: CASSAGQDTGELFF
v_gene: TRBV19; j_gene: TRBJ2-7; d_gene: TRBD1; abundance: -; CDR3nt: TGTGCCAGTAGTACCGGACAGGGTGGCCACGAGCAGTACTTC; CDR3aa: CASSTGQGGHEQYF
v_gene: TRBV5-4; j_gene: TRBJ2-3; d_gene: -; abundance: -; CDR3nt: TGTGCCAGCAGCTTTCACGGGGTCACAGATACGCAGTATTTT; CDR3aa: CASSFHGVTDTQYF
v_gene: TRBV25-1; j_gene: TRBJ1-1; d_gene: -; abundance: medium-sized; CDR3nt: TGTGCCAGCAGCGATATAGCTCCGGGACACCATACTGAAGCTTTCTTT; CDR3aa: CASSDIAPGHHTEAFF
v_gene: TRBV3-1/TRBV3-2; j_gene: TRBJ2-3; d_gene: -; abundance: -; CDR3nt: TGTGCCAGCAGCCCCTCTCCCACGGACAGAAGCACAGATACGCAGTATTTT; CDR3aa: CASSPSPTDRSTDTQYF
v_gene: TRBV12-3/TRBV12-4; j_gene: TRBJ2-5; d_gene: -; abundance: -; CDR3nt: TGTGCCAGCAGTTTAGTAGAGAAGACCCAGTACTTC; CDR3aa: CASSLVEKTQYF
v_gene: TRBV6-6; j_gene: TRBJ2-7; d_gene: -; abundance: few; CDR3nt: -; CDR3aa: CASSPDRDDEQYFGPPRGGQYF
v_gene: TRBV28; j_gene: TRBJ2-5; d_gene: TRBD1; abundance: once; CDR3nt: TGTGCCAGCAGTTTAAGACAGGGTCAAGAGACCCAGTACTTC; CDR3aa: CASSLRQGQETQYF
v_gene: TRBV24-1; j_gene: TRBJ1-2; d_gene: TRBD1; abundance: -; CDR3nt: TGTGCCACCAGTGCGAGGACAGGGGCAGGCTATGGCTACACCTTC; CDR3aa: CATSARTGAGYGYTF
v_gene: TRBV6-4; j_gene: TRBJ2-6; d_gene: TRBD1; abundance: -; CDR3nt: TGTGCCAGCAGTGGGACAGGGGATGGGGCCAACGTCCTGACTTTC; CDR3aa: CASSGTGDGANVLTF
v_gene: TRBV5-6; j_gene: TRBJ2-7; d_gene: -; abundance: -; CDR3nt: TGTGCCAGCAGTCATGACTGGACGGAGACCTACGAGCAGTACTTC; CDR3aa: CASSHDWTETYEQYF
v_gene: TRBV28; j_gene: TRBJ2-3; d_gene: TRBD2; abundance: -; CDR3nt: TGTGCCAGCCTTACCCCCCTGGCGGGAGCGGGAGATACGCAGTATTTT; CDR3aa: CASLTPLAGAGDTQYF
v_gene: TRBV3-1/TRBV3-2; j_gene: TRBJ2-3; d_gene: TRBD2; abundance: -; CDR3nt: TGTGCCAGCAGCTCCCGCGGGGGGGCCACAGATACGCAGTATTTT; CDR3aa: CASSSRGGATDTQYF
v_gene: TRBV7-8; j_gene: TRBJ1-3; d_gene: TRBD1; abundance: -; CDR3nt: TGTGCCAGCAGCTTCATAGGGGGCACCAACTTCGGGAACACCATATATTTT; CDR3aa: CASSFIGGTNFGNTIYF
v_gene: TRBV19; j_gene: TRBJ2-2; d_gene: -; abundance: -; CDR3nt: TGTGCCAGTAACCAGGGGCTAGACACCGGGGAGCTGTTTTTT; CDR3aa: CASNQGLDTGELFF
v_gene: TRBV5-8; j_gene: TRBJ1-5; d_gene: -; abundance: -; CDR3nt: TGTGCCAGCAGCTTGGCCGGGGGGGTGGGCCAGCCCCAGCATTTT; CDR3aa: CASSLAGGVGQPQHF
v_gene: TRBV4-2; j_gene: TRBJ1-2; d_gene: TRBD1; abundance: -; CDR3nt: TGTGCCAGCAGCCAGGACAGGGACTATGGCTACACCTTC; CDR3aa: CASSQDRDYGYTF
v_gene: TRBV7-9; j_gene: TRBJ2-7; d_gene: -; abundance: medium-sized; CDR3nt: TGTGCCAGCAGAGCGACTAGCTCCTACGAGCAGTACTTC; CDR3aa: CASRATSSYEQYF
v_gene: TRBV7-6; j_gene: TRBJ2-5; d_gene: -; abundance: -; CDR3nt: TGTGCCAGCAGCTTGGGGGGGCGGGAGACCCAGTACTTC; CDR3aa: CASSLGGRETQYF
v_gene: TRBV12-5; j_gene: TRBJ2-4; d_gene: TRBD1; abundance: once; CDR3nt: TGTGCTAGTGGTTCAACCGACAGGGAAAACATTCAGTACTTC; CDR3aa: CASGSTDRENIQYF
v_gene: TRBV4-3; j_gene: TRBJ1-1; d_gene: TRBD1; abundance: few; CDR3nt: TGCGCCAGCAGCCAAGAACAGGGGGTAGGGGCTGAAGCTTTCTTT; CDR3aa: CASSQEQGVGAEAFF
v_gene: TRBV7-2; j_gene: TRBJ1-6; d_gene: -; abundance: -; CDR3nt: TGTGCCAGCAGCTCGGGCAACGCGGGGTCACCCCTCCACTTT; CDR3aa: CASSSGNAGSPLHF
v_gene: TRBV7-8; j_gene: TRBJ2-3; d_gene: -; abundance: -; CDR3nt: TGTGCCAGCAGTCCTACAGGGCCAGATACGCAGTATTTT; CDR3aa: CASSPTGPDTQYF
v_gene: TRBV28; j_gene: TRBJ2-2; d_gene: TRBD2; abundance: -; CDR3nt: TGTGCCAGCAGCCCCCCCGGACTAGCCGCCGGGGAGCTGTTTTTT; CDR3aa: CASSPPGLAAGELFF
v_gene: TRBV24-1; j_gene: TRBJ2-1; d_gene: -; abundance: -; CDR3nt: TGTGCCACCAGTGATGGGACACCTAACCGGGGTAATGAGCAGTTCTTC; CDR3aa: CATSDGTPNRGNEQFF
v_gene: TRBV2; j_gene: TRBJ2-7; d_gene: TRBD1; abundance: few; CDR3nt: TGTGCCAGCAACGTGGACAGGGGCCACGAGCAGTACTTC; CDR3aa: CASNVDRGHEQYF
v_gene: TRBV15; j_gene: TRBJ2-5; d_gene: -; abundance: -; CDR3nt: TGTGCCACCAGCGGGGGACACCAAGAGACCCAGTACTTC; CDR3aa: CATSGGHQETQYF
v_gene: TRBV6-1; j_gene: TRBJ2-6; d_gene: -; abundance: -; CDR3nt: TGTGCCAGCAGTGAACAGTACTCTGGGGCCAACGTCCTGACTTTC; CDR3aa: CASSEQYSGANVLTF
v_gene: TRBV29-1; j_gene: TRBJ2-1; d_gene: TRBD2; abundance: -; CDR3nt: TGCAGCGTGGAGGGTCTAGCGGGGGGTGACAATGAGCAGTTCTTC; CDR3aa: CSVEGLAGGDNEQFF
v_gene: TRBV28; j_gene: TRBJ1-5; d_gene: -; abundance: -; CDR3nt: TGTGCCAGCAGTTTTCTTAGGGGCGAGGGTCAGCCCCAGCATTTT; CDR3aa: CASSFLRGEGQPQHF
v_gene: TRBV27; j_gene: TRBJ2-7; d_gene: TRBD2; abundance: -; CDR3nt: TGTGCCAGCAGTCTCATAGCGGGGAACCCCTACGAGCAGTACTTC; CDR3aa: CASSLIAGNPYEQYF
v_gene: TRBV7-2; j_gene: TRBJ2-1; d_gene: -; abundance: large; CDR3nt: TGTGCCAGCAGCACCGGCGCGGGCTACAATGAGCAGTTCTTC; CDR3aa: CASSTGAGYNEQFF
v_gene: TRBV5-1; j_gene: TRBJ2-3; d_gene: TRBD1; abundance: -; CDR3nt: TGCGCCAGCAGCCCCACCCCCTCGACAGGGCGTACGCAGTATTTT; CDR3aa: CASSPTPSTGRTQYF
v_gene: TRBV2; j_gene: TRBJ1-5; d_gene: -; abundance: -; CDR3nt: TGTGCCAGCAGTGATTGGGGGGCGCGTGGCAATCAGCCCCAGCATTTT; CDR3aa: CASSDWGARGNQPQHF
v_gene: TRBV5-1; j_gene: TRBJ2-3; d_gene: TRBD2; abundance: -; CDR3nt: TGCGCCAGCAGCTTGGCCCAAGCGGGGGGGACAGATACGCAGTATTTT; CDR3aa: CASSLAQAGGTDTQYF
v_gene: TRBV27; j_gene: TRBJ2-1; d_gene: TRBD2; abundance: -; CDR3nt: TGTGCCACCGCGTGGGATAAGCGGGAGGTACGAATCAATGAGCAGTTCTTC; CDR3aa: CATAWDKREVRINEQFF
v_gene: TRBV5-1; j_gene: TRBJ1-2; d_gene: -; abundance: few; CDR3nt: TGCGCCAGCAGCTACTTAGACAGTAACTATGGCTACACCTTC; CDR3aa: CASSYLDSNYGYTF
v_gene: TRBV2; j_gene: TRBJ2-1; d_gene: TRBD1; abundance: -; CDR3nt: TGTGCCAGCAGTCCCGGACAGGGGCATGAGCAGTTCTTC; CDR3aa: CASSPGQGHEQFF
v_gene: TRBV6-5; j_gene: TRBJ1-5; d_gene: -; abundance: -; CDR3nt: TGTGCCAGCAGCCTCTCCGAGGGGCCCCAGCATTTT; CDR3aa: CASSLSEGPQHF
v_gene: TRBV5-6; j_gene: TRBJ1-2; d_gene: TRBD1; abundance: few; CDR3nt: TGTGCCAGCAGCCGATGGGGACAGGGGATCCTGGGCTACACCTTC; CDR3aa: CASSRWGQGILGYTF
v_gene: TRBV3-1/TRBV3-2; j_gene: TRBJ2-7; d_gene: TRBD2; abundance: -; CDR3nt: TGTGCCAGCAGCCTCACTCTAGCGGGGGCCTACGAGCAGTACTTC; CDR3aa: CASSLTLAGAYEQYF
v_gene: TRBV9; j_gene: TRBJ1-5; d_gene: -; abundance: -; CDR3nt: TGTGCCAGCTCTAAGGGTTTGAATCAGCCCCAGCATTTT; CDR3aa: CASSKGLNQPQHF
v_gene: TRBV4-3; j_gene: TRBJ2-2; d_gene: -; abundance: -; CDR3nt: TGCGCCAGCAGCCAAGAACGGGTCCCCGGGGAGCTGTTTTTT; CDR3aa: CASSQERVPGELFF
v_gene: TRBV5-1; j_gene: TRBJ2-4; d_gene: TRBD2; abundance: -; CDR3nt: TGCGCCAGCAGCCATGAATTGACTAGCGGGAGCAAAAACATTCAGTACTTC; CDR3aa: CASSHELTSGSKNIQYF
v_gene: TRBV7-3; j_gene: TRBJ2-1; d_gene: TRBD2; abundance: -; CDR3nt: TGTGCCAGCAGCTTAGCGGGAGAGGCCTACAATGAGCAGTTCTTC; CDR3aa: CASSLAGEAYNEQFF
v_gene: TRBV7-9; j_gene: TRBJ2-2; d_gene: TRBD1; abundance: -; CDR3nt: TGTGCCAGCAGCTGGGACAGGGGGCGTAGCACCGGGGAGCTGTTTTTT; CDR3aa: CASSWDRGRSTGELFF
v_gene: TRBV5-1; j_gene: TRBJ2-2; d_gene: TRBD1; abundance: -; CDR3nt: TGCGCCAGCAGCGCTAATTCCGGGACAGCGAACACCGGGGAGCTGTTTTTT; CDR3aa: CASSANSGTANTGELFF
v_gene: TRBV11-2; j_gene: TRBJ2-1; d_gene: TRBD2; abundance: -; CDR3nt: TGTGCCAGCAGCTTAGACGGGAGGGCGGAGAATGAGCAGTTCTTC; CDR3aa: CASSLDGRAENEQFF
v_gene: TRBV27; j_gene: TRBJ2-6; d_gene: -; abundance: few; CDR3nt: TGTGCCACCAGTCCCGGGTCCCGGGGCTCTGGGGCCAACGTCCTGACTTTC; CDR3aa: CATSPGSRGSGANVLTF
v_gene: TRBV27; j_gene: TRBJ2-1; d_gene: TRBD2; abundance: few; CDR3nt: TGTGCCAGCAGTTCTCGAGCGGGATGGGACTACAATGAGCAGTTCTTC; CDR3aa: CASSSRAGWDYNEQFF
v_gene: TRBV19; j_gene: TRBJ2-5; d_gene: -; abundance: -; CDR3nt: TGTGCCTCCTCAGGGGCCCGGCAAGAGACCCAGTACTTC; CDR3aa: CASSGARQETQYF
v_gene: TRBV3-1/TRBV3-2; j_gene: TRBJ2-1; d_gene: TRBD2; abundance: -; CDR3nt: TGTGCCAGCAGATTGGCTAGCGGGAGCAATGAGCAGTTCTTC; CDR3aa: CASRLASGSNEQFF
v_gene: TRBV6-1; j_gene: TRBJ2-1; d_gene: -; abundance: -; CDR3nt: TGTGCCAGCAGTGAACTCCAAACAAGACCACTTTACAATGAGCAGTTCTTC; CDR3aa: CASSELQTRPLYNEQFF
v_gene: TRBV28; j_gene: TRBJ2-7; d_gene: TRBD2; abundance: -; CDR3nt: TGTGCCAGCCGGGTCGGGAGGGTCTACGAGCAGTACTTC; CDR3aa: CASRVGRVYEQYF